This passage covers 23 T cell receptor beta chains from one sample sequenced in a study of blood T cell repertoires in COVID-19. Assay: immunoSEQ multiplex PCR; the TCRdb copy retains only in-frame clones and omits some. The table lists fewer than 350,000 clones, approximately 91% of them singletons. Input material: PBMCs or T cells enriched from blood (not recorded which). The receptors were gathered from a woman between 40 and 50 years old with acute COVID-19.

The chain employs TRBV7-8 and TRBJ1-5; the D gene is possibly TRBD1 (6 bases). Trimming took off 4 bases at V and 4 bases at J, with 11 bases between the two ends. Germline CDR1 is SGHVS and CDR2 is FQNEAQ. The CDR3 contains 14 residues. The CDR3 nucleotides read TGTGCCAGCAGCTCGACCGACAGGAATCAGCCCCAGCATTTT. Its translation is CASSSTDRNQPQHF. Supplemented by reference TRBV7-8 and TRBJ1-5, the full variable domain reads GAGVSQSPRYKVAKRGQDVALRCDPISGHVSLFWYQQALGQGPEFLTYFQNEAQLDKSGLPSDRFFAERPEGSVSTLKIQRTQQEDSAVYLCASSSTDRNQPQHFGDGTRLSIL.

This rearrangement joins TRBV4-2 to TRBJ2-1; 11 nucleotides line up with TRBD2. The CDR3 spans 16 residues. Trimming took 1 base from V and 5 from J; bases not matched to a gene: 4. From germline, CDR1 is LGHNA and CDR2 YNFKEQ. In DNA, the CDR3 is TGTGCCAGCAGCCAAGCGGGTAGCGGGGGGGACAATGAGCAGTTCTTC. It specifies CASSQAGSGGDNEQFF.

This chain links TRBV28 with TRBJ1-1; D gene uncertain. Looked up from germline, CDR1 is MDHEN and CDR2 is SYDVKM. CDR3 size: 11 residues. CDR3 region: CVVALNTEAFF. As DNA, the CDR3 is TGTGTAGTTGCGCTGAACACTGAAGCTTTCTTT.

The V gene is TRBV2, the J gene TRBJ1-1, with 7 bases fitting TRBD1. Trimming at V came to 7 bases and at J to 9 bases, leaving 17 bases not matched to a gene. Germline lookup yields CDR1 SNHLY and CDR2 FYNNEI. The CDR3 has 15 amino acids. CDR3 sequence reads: CASINEGTAQTQAFF. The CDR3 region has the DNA TGTGCCAGCATCAACGAAGGGACAGCCCAAACCCAAGCTTTCTTT.

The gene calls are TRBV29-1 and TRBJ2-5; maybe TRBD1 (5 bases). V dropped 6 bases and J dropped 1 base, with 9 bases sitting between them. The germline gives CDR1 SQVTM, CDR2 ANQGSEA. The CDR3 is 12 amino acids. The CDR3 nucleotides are TGCAGCGTCGACAGAGGCCAAGAGACCCAGTACTTC. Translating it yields CSVDRGQETQYF.

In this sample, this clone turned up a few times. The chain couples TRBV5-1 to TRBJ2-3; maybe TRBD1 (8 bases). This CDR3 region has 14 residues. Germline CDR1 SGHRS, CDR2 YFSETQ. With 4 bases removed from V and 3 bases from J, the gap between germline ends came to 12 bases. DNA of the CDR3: TGCGCCAGCAGCGGACAGGGAGGGACAGATACGCAGTATTTT. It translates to CASSGQGGTDTQYF.

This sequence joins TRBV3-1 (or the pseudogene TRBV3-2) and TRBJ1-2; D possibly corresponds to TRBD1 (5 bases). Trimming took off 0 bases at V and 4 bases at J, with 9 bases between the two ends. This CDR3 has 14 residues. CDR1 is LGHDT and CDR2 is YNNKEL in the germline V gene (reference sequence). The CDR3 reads CASSQDEQGYGYTF. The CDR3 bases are TGTGCCAGCAGCCAAGATGAGCAGGGCTATGGCTACACCTTC.

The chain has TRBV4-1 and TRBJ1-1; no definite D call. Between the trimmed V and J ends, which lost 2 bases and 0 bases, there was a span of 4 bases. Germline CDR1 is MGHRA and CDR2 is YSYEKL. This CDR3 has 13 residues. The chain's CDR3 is CASSQPMNTEAFF. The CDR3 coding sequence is TGCGCCAGCAGCCAACCAATGAACACTGAAGCTTTCTTT.

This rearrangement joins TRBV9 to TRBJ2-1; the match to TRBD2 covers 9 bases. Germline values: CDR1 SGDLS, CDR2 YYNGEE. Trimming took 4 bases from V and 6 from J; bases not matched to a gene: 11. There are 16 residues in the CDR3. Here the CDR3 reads CASSPHPGLASNEQFF. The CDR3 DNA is TGTGCCAGCAGCCCCCATCCGGGACTAGCCTCCAATGAGCAGTTCTTC.

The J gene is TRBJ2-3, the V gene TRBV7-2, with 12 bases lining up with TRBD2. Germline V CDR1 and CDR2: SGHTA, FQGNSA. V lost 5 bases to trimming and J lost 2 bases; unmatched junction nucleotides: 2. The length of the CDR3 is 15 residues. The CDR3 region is CASSPSGGVTDTQYF. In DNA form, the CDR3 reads TGTGCCAGCAGCCCTAGCGGGGGGGTCACAGATACGCAGTATTTT.

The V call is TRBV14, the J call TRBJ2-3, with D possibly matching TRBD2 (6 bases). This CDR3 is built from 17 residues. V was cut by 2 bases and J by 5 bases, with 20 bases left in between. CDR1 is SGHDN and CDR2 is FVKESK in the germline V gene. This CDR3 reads CASSQTGGVVLRDTQYF. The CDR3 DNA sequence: TGTGCCAGCAGCCAAACAGGCGGGGTGGTTCTACGAGATACGCAGTATTTT.

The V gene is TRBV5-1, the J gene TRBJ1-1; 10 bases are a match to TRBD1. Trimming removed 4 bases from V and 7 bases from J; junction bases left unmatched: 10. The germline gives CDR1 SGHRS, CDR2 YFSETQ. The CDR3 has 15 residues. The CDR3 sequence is CASSRGTGESGEAFF. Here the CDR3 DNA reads TGCGCCAGCAGCCGAGGGACAGGGGAAAGTGGTGAAGCTTTCTTT.

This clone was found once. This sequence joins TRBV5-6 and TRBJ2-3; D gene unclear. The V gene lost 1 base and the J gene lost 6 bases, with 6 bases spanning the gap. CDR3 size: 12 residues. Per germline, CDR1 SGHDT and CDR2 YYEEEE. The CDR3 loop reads CASSLLRDTQYF. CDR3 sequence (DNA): TGTGCCAGCAGCTTGTTGCGCGATACGCAGTATTTT.

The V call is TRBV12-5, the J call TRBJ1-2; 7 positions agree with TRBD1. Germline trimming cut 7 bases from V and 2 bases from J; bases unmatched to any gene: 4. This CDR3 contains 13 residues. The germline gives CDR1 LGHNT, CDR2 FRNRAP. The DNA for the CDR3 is TGTGCTAGTGCCCCACAGGGGAACTATGGCTACACCTTC. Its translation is CASAPQGNYGYTF.

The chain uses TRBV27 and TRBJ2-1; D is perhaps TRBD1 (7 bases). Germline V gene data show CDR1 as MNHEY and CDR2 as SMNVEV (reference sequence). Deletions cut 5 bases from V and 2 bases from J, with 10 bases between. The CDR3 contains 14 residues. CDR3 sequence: CASSGGTAYNEQFF. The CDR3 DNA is TGTGCCAGCAGTGGGGGGACAGCCTACAATGAGCAGTTCTTC.

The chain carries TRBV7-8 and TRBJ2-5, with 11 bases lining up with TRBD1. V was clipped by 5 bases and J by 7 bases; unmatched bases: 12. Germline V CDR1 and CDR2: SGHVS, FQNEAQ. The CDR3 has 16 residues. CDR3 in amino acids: CASSPRDRGALGTQYF. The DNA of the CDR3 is TGTGCCAGCAGCCCCCGGGACAGGGGGGCGCTGGGGACCCAGTACTTC.

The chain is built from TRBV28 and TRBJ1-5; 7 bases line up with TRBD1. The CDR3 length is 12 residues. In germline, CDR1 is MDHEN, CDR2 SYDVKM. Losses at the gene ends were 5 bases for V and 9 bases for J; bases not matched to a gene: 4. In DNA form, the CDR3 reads TGTGCCAGCAGTACAGGGGCGCCGCCCCAGCATTTT. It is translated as CASSTGAPPQHF.

Here the CDR3 DNA reads TGTGCCAGCAGGGAGGGGAGCAATCAGCCCCAGCATTTT. As protein: CASREGSNQPQHF. The chain combines TRBV6-5 with TRBJ1-5, with D possibly matching TRBD1 (5 bases). Germline V lookup: CDR1 MNHEY, CDR2 SVGAGI. The CDR3 totals 13 residues. Trimming pared 6 bases from V and 1 base from J, leaving 7 bases between.

Here the CDR3 DNA reads TGCGCCAGCACCGATGGGGACAGGGTTGTTCAGTACTTC. The encoded protein is CASTDGDRVVQYF. This sequence joins TRBV10-1 and TRBJ2-7, with 9 nucleotides matching TRBD1. With 7 bases clipped from V and 10 bases from J, the junction kept 11 bases outside the gene matches. Looked up from germline, CDR1 is WNHNN and CDR2 is SYGVQD (reference sequence). This CDR3 has 13 residues.

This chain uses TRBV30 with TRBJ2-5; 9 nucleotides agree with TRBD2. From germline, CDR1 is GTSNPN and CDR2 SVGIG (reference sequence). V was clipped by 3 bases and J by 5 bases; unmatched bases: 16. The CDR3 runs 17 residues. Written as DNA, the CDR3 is TGTGCCTGGAGCGCCAGGGACGGCGGGAGGGTGGGGGAGACCCAGTACTTC. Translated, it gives CAWSARDGGRVGETQYF.

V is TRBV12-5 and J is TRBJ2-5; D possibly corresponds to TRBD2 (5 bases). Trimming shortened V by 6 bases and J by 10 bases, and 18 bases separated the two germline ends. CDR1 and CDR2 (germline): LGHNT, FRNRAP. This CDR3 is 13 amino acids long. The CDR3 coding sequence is TGTGCTAGTGGCGGGTACACAAGAGAGGGCCAGTACTTC. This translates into CASGGYTREGQYF.

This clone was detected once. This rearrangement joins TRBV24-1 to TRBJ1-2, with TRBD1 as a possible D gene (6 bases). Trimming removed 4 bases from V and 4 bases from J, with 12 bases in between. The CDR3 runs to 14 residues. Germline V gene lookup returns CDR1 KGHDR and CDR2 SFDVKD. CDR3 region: CATSDRDRIYGYTF. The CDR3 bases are TGTGCCACCAGTGACCGCGACAGGATCTATGGCTACACCTTC.

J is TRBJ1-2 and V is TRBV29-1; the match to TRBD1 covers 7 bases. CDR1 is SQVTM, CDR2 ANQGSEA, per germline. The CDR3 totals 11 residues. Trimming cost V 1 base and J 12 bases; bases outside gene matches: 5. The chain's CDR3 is CSVEGQGGHTF. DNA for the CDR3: TGCAGCGTTGAAGGACAGGGAGGCCACACCTTC.